Listed below are T cell receptor beta chains from one sample, sequenced in a study of T-cell reconstitution after alpha-beta-depleted transplantation in children. TCRdb recomputed calls from the PCR reads with MiXCR, one row per CDR3 protein. The table shows a few hundred thousand distinct CDR3 sequences, with around 15% occurring only once. The sequences come from PBMCs, mostly from graft donor cells, collected 360 days after TCRalphabeta/CD19-depleted stem cell transplant. The receptor set was obtained from a boy less than two years old who had a stem cell transplant for Wiskott-Aldrich syndrome, so the T cells may come from the graft donor. Both conserved end residues are part of each CDR3. Fields, in order: CDR3 length, J gene, D gene, V gene, clone size, CDR3 DNA, CDR3 protein. The D gene is left open where the match is weak. Where a row states a size, it is once, few, many or the class of an expanded clone; other rows omit it.

CDR3 length: 19; J gene: TRBJ2-4; D gene: NA; V gene: TRBV15; clone size: few; CDR3 DNA: TGTGCCACCAGCAGAGATGTAAACGCAGGACAACTAGCCAAAAACATTCAGTACTTC; CDR3 protein: CATSRDVNAGQLAKNIQYF
CDR3 length: 15; J gene: TRBJ2-5; D gene: NA; V gene: TRBV7-7; clone size: many; CDR3 DNA: TGTGCCAGCAGCTTGCGACAGGGAGGGATTGAGACCCAGTACTTC; CDR3 protein: CASSLRQGGIETQYF
CDR3 length: 18; J gene: TRBJ2-3; D gene: TRBD2; V gene: TRBV7-2; clone size: many; CDR3 DNA: TGTGCCAGCAGCTTTCTCACAACTAGCGGGATGGGCACAGATACGCAGTATTTT; CDR3 protein: CASSFLTTSGMGTDTQYF
CDR3 length: 17; J gene: TRBJ2-7; D gene: NA; V gene: TRBV24-1; clone size: NA; CDR3 DNA: TGTGCCACCAGTGATTTGAGTCGGACACCCCTCCGGTACGAGCAGTACTTC; CDR3 protein: CATSDLSRTPLRYEQYF
CDR3 length: 16; J gene: TRBJ1-4; D gene: TRBD1; V gene: TRBV4-1; clone size: NA; CDR3 DNA: TGCGCCAGCAGCCGGACTAGGACAGGGCTTTCGGAAAAACTGTTTTTT; CDR3 protein: CASSRTRTGLSEKLFF
CDR3 length: 14; J gene: TRBJ2-7; D gene: TRBD1; V gene: TRBV28; clone size: NA; CDR3 DNA: TGTGCCAGCACCCTGACAGGGCGTAGGTACGAGCAGTACTTC; CDR3 protein: CASTLTGRRYEQYF
CDR3 length: 14; J gene: TRBJ1-2; D gene: NA; V gene: TRBV12-3/TRBV12-4; clone size: few; CDR3 DNA: TGTGCCAGCAGTTTTGCGGCAGCCCTCTATGGCTACACCTTC; CDR3 protein: CASSFAAALYGYTF
CDR3 length: 15; J gene: TRBJ2-7; D gene: NA; V gene: TRBV20-1; clone size: few; CDR3 DNA: TGCAGTGCTAGAGTGTGGGGGAGAGGAGACTACGAGCAGTACTTC; CDR3 protein: CSARVWGRGDYEQYF
CDR3 length: 14; J gene: TRBJ2-1; D gene: NA; V gene: TRBV6-1; clone size: few; CDR3 DNA: TGTGCCAGCAGCCCCGGGACCCTAGCCAATGAGCAGTTCTTC; CDR3 protein: CASSPGTLANEQFF
CDR3 length: 15; J gene: TRBJ2-2; D gene: NA; V gene: TRBV7-9; clone size: NA; CDR3 DNA: TGTGCCAGCAGCCCCCATGTCAGGGGAACCGGGGAGCTGTTTTTT; CDR3 protein: CASSPHVRGTGELFF
CDR3 length: 15; J gene: TRBJ2-1; D gene: TRBD2; V gene: TRBV4-3; clone size: NA; CDR3 DNA: TGCGCCAGCAGCGCCTCAGGGAGGGTGAACAATGAGCAGTTCTTC; CDR3 protein: CASSASGRVNNEQFF
CDR3 length: 15; J gene: TRBJ1-2; D gene: NA; V gene: TRBV13; clone size: many; CDR3 DNA: TGTGCCAGCAGCCTAAGGACACGGCCGCGCTATGGCTACACCTTC; CDR3 protein: CASSLRTRPRYGYTF
CDR3 length: 16; J gene: TRBJ2-2; D gene: TRBD2; V gene: TRBV12-3/TRBV12-4; clone size: NA; CDR3 DNA: TGTGCCAGCAGTTTCGGGGCTAGCGGGAACACCGGGGAGCTGTTTTTT; CDR3 protein: CASSFGASGNTGELFF
CDR3 length: 12; J gene: TRBJ2-7; D gene: NA; V gene: TRBV29-1; clone size: many; CDR3 DNA: TGCAGCGTTGAAGAGTACCGCTACGAGCAGTACTTC; CDR3 protein: CSVEEYRYEQYF
CDR3 length: 12; J gene: TRBJ1-2; D gene: NA; V gene: TRBV28; clone size: few; CDR3 DNA: TGTGCCAGCTTTACAGGAAACTATGGCTACACCTTC; CDR3 protein: CASFTGNYGYTF
CDR3 length: 14; J gene: TRBJ1-1; D gene: TRBD1; V gene: TRBV29-1; clone size: many; CDR3 DNA: TGCAGCGCCTTCACCTACAGGGGAAGGGCTGAAGCTTTCTTT; CDR3 protein: CSAFTYRGRAEAFF
CDR3 length: 16; J gene: TRBJ1-3; D gene: NA; V gene: TRBV7-8; clone size: NA; CDR3 DNA: TGTGCCAGCAGCTTAGGACCCAGGGGTCGGGGAAACACCATATATTTT; CDR3 protein: CASSLGPRGRGNTIYF
CDR3 length: 13; J gene: TRBJ1-1; D gene: NA; V gene: TRBV5-1; clone size: many; CDR3 DNA: TGCGCCAGCAGCTTCAGCCGGAACACTGAAGCTTTCTTT; CDR3 protein: CASSFSRNTEAFF
CDR3 length: 15; J gene: TRBJ2-5; D gene: TRBD1; V gene: TRBV30; clone size: few; CDR3 DNA: TGTGCCTGCCAAGCCGGGACAGGGGGACAAGAGACCCAGTACTTC; CDR3 protein: CACQAGTGGQETQYF
CDR3 length: 14; J gene: TRBJ2-1; D gene: NA; V gene: TRBV10-3; clone size: few; CDR3 DNA: TGTGCCATCAGTGAGCCCTCCCCCTACAATGAGCAGTTCTTC; CDR3 protein: CAISEPSPYNEQFF
CDR3 length: 14; J gene: TRBJ2-7; D gene: NA; V gene: TRBV4-1; clone size: few; CDR3 DNA: TGCGCCAGCAGCCAAGGGGGGGCGAGGTACGAGCAGTACTTC; CDR3 protein: CASSQGGARYEQYF
CDR3 length: 16; J gene: TRBJ2-2; D gene: TRBD1; V gene: TRBV29-1; clone size: NA; CDR3 DNA: TGCAGCGTTGAAGGCAGGGGGCTCGGGAACACCGGGGAGCTGTTTTTT; CDR3 protein: CSVEGRGLGNTGELFF
CDR3 length: 14; J gene: TRBJ2-1; D gene: NA; V gene: TRBV5-1; clone size: NA; CDR3 DNA: TGCGCCAGCAGCTGGGGGGCAGGAATAAATGAGCAGTTCTTC; CDR3 protein: CASSWGAGINEQFF
CDR3 length: 16; J gene: TRBJ2-2; D gene: TRBD2; V gene: TRBV12-3/TRBV12-4; clone size: few; CDR3 DNA: TGTGCCAGCAGGGGGACTAGCGGGAGAAGGGTCGGGGAGCTGTTTTTT; CDR3 protein: CASRGTSGRRVGELFF
CDR3 length: 16; J gene: TRBJ2-5; D gene: NA; V gene: TRBV12-3/TRBV12-4; clone size: NA; CDR3 DNA: TGTGCCAGCAGGCCCCCCTTAGTGAGGACTGAAGAGACCCAGTACTTC; CDR3 protein: CASRPPLVRTEETQYF